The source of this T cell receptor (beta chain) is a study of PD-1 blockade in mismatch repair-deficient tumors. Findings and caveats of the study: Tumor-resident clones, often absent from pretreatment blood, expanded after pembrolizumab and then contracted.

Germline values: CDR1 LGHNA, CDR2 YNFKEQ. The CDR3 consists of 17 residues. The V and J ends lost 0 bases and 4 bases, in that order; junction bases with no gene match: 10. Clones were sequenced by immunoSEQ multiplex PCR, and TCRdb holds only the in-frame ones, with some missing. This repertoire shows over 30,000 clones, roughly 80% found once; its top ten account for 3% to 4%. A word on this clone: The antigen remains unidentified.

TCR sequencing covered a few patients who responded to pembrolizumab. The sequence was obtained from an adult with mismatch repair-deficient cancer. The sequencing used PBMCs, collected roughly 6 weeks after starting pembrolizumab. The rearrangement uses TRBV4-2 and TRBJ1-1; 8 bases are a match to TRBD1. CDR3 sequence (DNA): TGTGCCAGCAGCCAAGATCCACAGGGGGACTGGGGCACTGAAGCTTTCTTT. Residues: CASSQDPQGDWGTEAFF.